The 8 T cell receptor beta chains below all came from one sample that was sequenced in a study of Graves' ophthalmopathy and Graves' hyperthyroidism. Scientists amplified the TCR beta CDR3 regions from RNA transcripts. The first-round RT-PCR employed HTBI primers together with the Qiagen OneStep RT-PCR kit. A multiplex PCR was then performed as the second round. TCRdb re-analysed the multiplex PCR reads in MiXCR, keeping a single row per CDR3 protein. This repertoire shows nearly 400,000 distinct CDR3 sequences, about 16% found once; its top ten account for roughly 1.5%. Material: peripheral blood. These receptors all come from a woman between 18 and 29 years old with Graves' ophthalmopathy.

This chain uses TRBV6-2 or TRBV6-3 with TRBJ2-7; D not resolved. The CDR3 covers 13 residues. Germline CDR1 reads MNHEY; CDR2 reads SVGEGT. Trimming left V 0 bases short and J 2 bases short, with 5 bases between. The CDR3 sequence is CASSYSTPYEQYF. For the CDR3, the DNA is TGTGCCAGCAGTTACTCGACGCCCTACGAGCAGTACTTC.

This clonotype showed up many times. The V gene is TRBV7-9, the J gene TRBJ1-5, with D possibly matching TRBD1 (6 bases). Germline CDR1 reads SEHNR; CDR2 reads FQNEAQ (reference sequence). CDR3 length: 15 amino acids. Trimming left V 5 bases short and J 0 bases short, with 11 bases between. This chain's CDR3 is CASSPQGTSNQPQHF. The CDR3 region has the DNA TGTGCCAGCAGCCCACAGGGAACTAGCAATCAGCCCCAGCATTTT.

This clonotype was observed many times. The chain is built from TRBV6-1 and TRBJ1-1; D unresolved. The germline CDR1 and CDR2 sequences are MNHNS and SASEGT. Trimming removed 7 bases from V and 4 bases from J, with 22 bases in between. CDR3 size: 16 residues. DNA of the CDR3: TGTGCCAGCACCCGGGGAGCCGGCCAGTGGGGCACTGAAGCTTTCTTT. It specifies CASTRGAGQWGTEAFF.

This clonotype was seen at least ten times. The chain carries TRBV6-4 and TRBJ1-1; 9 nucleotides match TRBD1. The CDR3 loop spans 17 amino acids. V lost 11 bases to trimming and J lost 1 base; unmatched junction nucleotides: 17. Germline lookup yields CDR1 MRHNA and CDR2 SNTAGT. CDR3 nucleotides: TGTGCCGCCTCCCGAACCGGGACAGGGAAACGGAACACTGAAGCTTTCTTT. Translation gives CAASRTGTGKRNTEAFF.

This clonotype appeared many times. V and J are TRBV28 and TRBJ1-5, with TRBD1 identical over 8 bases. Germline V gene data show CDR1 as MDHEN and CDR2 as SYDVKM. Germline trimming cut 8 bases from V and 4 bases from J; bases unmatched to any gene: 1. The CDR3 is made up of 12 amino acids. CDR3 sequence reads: CASWTGNQPQHF. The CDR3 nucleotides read TGTGCCAGCTGGACAGGGAATCAGCCCCAGCATTTT.

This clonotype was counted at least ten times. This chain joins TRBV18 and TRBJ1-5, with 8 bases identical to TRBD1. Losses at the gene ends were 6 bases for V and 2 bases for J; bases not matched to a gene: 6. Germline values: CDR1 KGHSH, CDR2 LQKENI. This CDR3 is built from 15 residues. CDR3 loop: CASSHRGEGNQPQHF. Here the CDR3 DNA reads TGTGCCAGCTCTCACAGGGGGGAGGGCAATCAGCCCCAGCATTTT.

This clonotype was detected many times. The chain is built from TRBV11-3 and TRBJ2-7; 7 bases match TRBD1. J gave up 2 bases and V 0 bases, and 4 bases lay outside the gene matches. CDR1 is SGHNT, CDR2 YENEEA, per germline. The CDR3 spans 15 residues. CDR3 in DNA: TGTGCCAGCAGCTTAGATCCCGACAGGGCCTACGAGCAGTACTTC. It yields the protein CASSLDPDRAYEQYF.

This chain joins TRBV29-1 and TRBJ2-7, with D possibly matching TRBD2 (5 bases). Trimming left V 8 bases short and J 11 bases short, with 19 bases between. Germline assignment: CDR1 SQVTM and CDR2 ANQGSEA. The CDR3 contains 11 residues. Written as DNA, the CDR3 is TGCAGCTCGACGAGGGCTCTTGGGGAGTACTTC. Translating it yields CSSTRALGEYF.